This T cell receptor beta chain was sequenced in a study of Ad26.COV2.S vaccination and SARS-CoV-2 variants. Study results and limitations: Marked by substantial breadth, spike-specific CD8+ and CD4+ T cell responses were reportedly seen after vaccination. Quantification of TCR breadth and depth may have yielded underestimates of total T cell responses.

Treatment indicated: about 20 received Ad26.COV2.S at low or high dose, single or two shots; five or six received placebo; per-sample allocation not given. Samples came from day 63 after the first vaccine or placebo injection. A word on this clone: Its target is unknown.

The germline V gene has CDR1 SGHNT and CDR2 YENEEA. V dropped 8 bases and J dropped 0; count of bases not matched to a gene: 9. The CDR3 covers 16 residues. Sequenced by immunoSEQ multiplex PCR; TCRdb stores in-frame clones only, minus some. The profile covers a few hundred thousand clones, with around 86% appearing a single time and roughly 3.1% taken by the ten largest. The receptor comes from a person aged 18-60 years who received the Ad26.COV2.S COVID-19 vaccine or a placebo. The sample was peripheral blood, taken in a trial of Ad26.COV2.S vaccine versus placebo. V gene TRBV11-3 combines with J gene TRBJ2-2, with 7 bases aligning to TRBD1. CDR3 residues: CASSAVGGPNTGELFF. The CDR3 region has the DNA TGTGCCAGCTCTGCGGTAGGGGGCCCGAACACCGGGGAGCTGTTTTTT.